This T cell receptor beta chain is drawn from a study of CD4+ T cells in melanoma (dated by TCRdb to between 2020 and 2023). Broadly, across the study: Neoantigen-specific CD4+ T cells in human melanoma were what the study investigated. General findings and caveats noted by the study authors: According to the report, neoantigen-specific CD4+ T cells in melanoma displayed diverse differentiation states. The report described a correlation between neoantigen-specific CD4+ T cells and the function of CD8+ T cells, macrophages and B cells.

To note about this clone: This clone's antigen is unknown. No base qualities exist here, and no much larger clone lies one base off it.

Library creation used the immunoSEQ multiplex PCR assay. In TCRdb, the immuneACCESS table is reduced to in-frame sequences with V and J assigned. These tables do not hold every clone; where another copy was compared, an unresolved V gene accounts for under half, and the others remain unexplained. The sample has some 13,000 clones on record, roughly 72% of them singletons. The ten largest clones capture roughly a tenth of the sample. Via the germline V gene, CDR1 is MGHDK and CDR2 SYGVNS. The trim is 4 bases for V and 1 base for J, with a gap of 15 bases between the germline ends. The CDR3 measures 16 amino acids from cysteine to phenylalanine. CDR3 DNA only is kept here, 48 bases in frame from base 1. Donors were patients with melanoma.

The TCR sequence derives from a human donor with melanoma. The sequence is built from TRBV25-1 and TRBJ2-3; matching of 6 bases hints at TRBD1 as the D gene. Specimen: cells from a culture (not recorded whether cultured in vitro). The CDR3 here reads CASSAYRVTGTDTQYF. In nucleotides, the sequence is TGTGCCAGCAGTGCCTACAGGGTAACCGGCACAGATACGCAGTATTTT. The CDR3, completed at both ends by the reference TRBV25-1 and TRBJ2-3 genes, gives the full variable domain EADIYQTPRYLVIGTGKKITLECSQTMGHDKMYWYQQDPGMELHLIHYSYGVNSTEKGDLSSESTVSRIRTEHFPLTLESARPSHTSQYLCASSAYRVTGTDTQYFGPGTRLTVL.